This note documents a single T cell receptor (beta chain) sequence. This clonotype is categorized as medium-sized (0.01 to 0.1%). The specificity of this receptor is unknown. The sample holds no much larger clone one base away, and base qualities are not on file. Interpreted using the paper, the time point label stands for: sample taken at primary tumor resection. The donors were some 72 patients from the lung TRACERx cohort who had early-stage, untreated non-small cell lung cancer. Without any cell sorting, TCR sequencing was performed on whole RNA extracted either from tumor and nontumor lung tissue or from cryopreserved PBMC samples. Patients were selected for TCR sequencing only if sufficient RNA was available from at least two tumor regions. A lung pathologist reviewed the tumor and adjacent nontumor lung specimens before the specimens were selected. The data were obtained in a study of spatial heterogeneity in lung cancer (dated by TCRdb to about 2019). Looking at the study overall: Beta-chain transcripts were consistently detected in greater numbers than alpha-chain transcripts, which likely reflected higher beta-chain transcript abundance. In non-small cell lung cancer, the study quantitatively compared TCR alpha and beta repertoires across several tumor regions, matched nontumor lung, and blood. Nonsynonymous mutation counts, determined by whole-exome sequencing of tumor tissue, were related to TCR repertoire features. In tumor regions, TCR transcript counts showed a strong correlation with a T cell transcriptional module score derived from matched bulk RNA-seq. Both alpha and beta chains were TCR-sequenced in samples taken at surgery, namely 220 tumor regions, more than 62 matched nontumor lung samples and around 53 PBMC samples. In the raw uncorrected reads, each unique combination of TCR and UMI appeared more than ten times on average. On the study overall, not on this receptor specifically: TCR-seq coverage of tumor T cells was estimated at only 7% to 8% for alpha chains and 13% for beta chains. Counts of ubiquitous and regional expanded TCRs were found to correlate with counts of ubiquitous and regional nonsynonymous mutations, respectively. Confirming at a functional level the hypothesis that regional TCRs recognize regional mutations was considered to require additional single-cell paired TCR alpha and beta sequencing. The tumor nonsynonymous mutation count correlated with the number of expanded intratumoral alpha and beta TCRs.

The method was 5' RACE. The sample was run on a NextSeq 500. The TCR library protocol attached a unique molecular identifier to each TCR cDNA molecule to allow correction of PCR and sequencing errors. The original pipeline was this. TCR identification, UMI-based error correction and CDR3 extraction were all carried out with Decombinator tools. Expanded TCRs were defined as those above a frequency of 2 per 1,000, corresponding to the top 1% of the tumor frequency distribution. Expanded tumor TCRs statistically deemed absent (corrected P<0.05) from at least one tumor region were classed as regional, and all other expanded tumor TCRs were classed as ubiquitous. Each repertoire was subsampled 100 times to 5,000 TCRs, after which Renyi diversity was computed with the R vegan package. To build CDR3 similarity networks, amino acid triplet string-kernel similarity was used, and CDR3s were connected when their pairwise similarity was above 0.82. In-frame beta chains were kept once TCRdb had trimmed the public reads at Q25 with fastp and called clones with MiXCR. Rows with one shared CDR3 protein collapse into an entry with the most common genes and DNA. The V and J calls here are based on TCRdb, not the publication. This sample comprises about 3,400 distinct CDR3 sequences, approximately 6.2% of them detected only once. 15% to 20% of the sample belongs to the ten largest clones.

Sequencing was performed on lung tumor tissue, taken at surgery. The sequence came from a female donor with early-stage non-small cell lung cancer.

The CDR3 corresponds to CASSSAGLNPYEQYF. The nucleotides are TGTGCCAGCAGTTCAGCGGGCCTAAACCCCTACGAGCAGTACTTC. This receptor chain uses TRBV28 and TRBJ2-7, with TRBD2 perhaps the D gene, on 6 matching bases. Reading from cysteine to phenylalanine, the CDR3 counts 15 amino acids. Kept here is only the CDR3 DNA, which spans 45 bases and is read in frame from base 1. As encoded in the germline V gene, CDR1 is MDHEN while CDR2 is SYDVKM. V and J are truncated by 4 bases and 2 bases respectively, leaving an intervening sequence of 15 bases.